What follows describes a single T cell receptor beta chain. Antigen specificity is unknown. One end of the junction fails to match germline, which may point to a read error. These data belong to a study of cytomegalovirus exposure and HLA in healthy donors. Study-level information: In terms of ancestry, the Caucasian-associated cluster contained roughly 81% of the approximately 400 genotyped donors. General observations from the study: Evidence from a later analysis indicated that most CMV-associated TCR beta chains looked HLA-restricted. It was only CMV serostatus that was available as immune exposure information.

The primer mix had 60 Vbeta and 13 Jbeta primers. TCRdb keeps only in-frame clones here, not all; method: immunoSEQ multiplex PCR. The sample table includes around 100,000 clones. Donors counted as nominally healthy when sampled, yet unrecorded immune exposures were likely. Germline CDR1 and CDR2: SGHRS and YFSETQ. This CDR3 contains 16 residues. The chain is built from TRBV5-1 and TRBJ1-1; 10 nucleotides match TRBD1. This clonotype was sampled from a man aged 50 to 60 in good health and CMV-seronegative. Sequencing was performed on PBMCs. The CDR3 protein is CASSLETGGANTEDFF. Written as DNA, the CDR3 is TGCGCCAGCAGCTTGGAGACAGGGGGCGCGAACACTGAAGATTTCTTT.